A single TCR beta chain is shown here with its context. Antigen unknown. This sample is drawn from a study of T cell responses to AZD1222 COVID-19 vaccine. Overall study findings and caveats: Reportedly, nearly half of unique spike TCRs recognized epitopes outside B.1.351/B.1.1.7 mutations. The donor cohort was predominantly white British with a female majority, and clonal diversity may have been underestimated.

Profiled with immunoSEQ multiplex PCR; TCRdb holds only in-frame clones, not every one. The sample lists 90,000 to 150,000 clones; roughly 91% were seen once. The sample in question was peripheral blood, obtained 28 days after the second AZD1222 dose. The source is an adult who received the AZD1222 COVID-19 vaccine.

CDR3 region: CASSMIGSSSYNEQFF. The CDR3 bases are TGTGCCAGTAGTATGATAGGCTCCAGCTCCTACAATGAGCAGTTCTTC. The chain combines TRBV19 with TRBJ2-1; D not certain. The CDR3 spans 16 residues. The germline V gene has CDR1 LNHDA and CDR2 SQIVND (reference sequence). Trimming pared 3 bases from V and 0 bases from J, leaving 12 bases between.